The subject of this entry is one TCR beta chain. Its antigen is currently unknown. This sample was taken from a study of blood T cells in healthy people across ages. Study-wide findings and caveats: Strong correlation was found linking TCR beta diversity to naive T cell percentage. Per million T cells, TCR beta diversity dropped roughly linearly as age increased.

V was pared by 3 bases and J by 5 bases, with 6 bases of the junction left unmatched. The CDR3 is 15 amino acids. Then a second PCR, running roughly 7 to 11 cycles, was carried out with a sample-barcoded 5' primer and a J-beta primer mix. All samples gave at least 2.5 million CDR3-containing paired-end reads. A single record per CDR3 protein comes from TCRdb applying MiXCR to the 5' RACE reads. Here the sample spans 650,000 to 1,000,000 distinct CDR3 sequences, about 36% being singletons. This receptor was identified in a man aged 18 to 29 in good health. Sequencing was done on a sample of blood. The chain recombines TRBV12-3 or TRBV12-4 with TRBJ2-5; the match to TRBD2 covers 10 bases. The CDR3 coding sequence is TGTGCCAGCAGTTTTCGCGGACTAGCGGCGGAGACCCAGTACTTC. This encodes CASSFRGLAAETQYF.